This T cell receptor beta chain is from a study of blood T cell repertoires in COVID-19. Background on the study: Donors in the United States, Italy and Spain gave samples during acute or convalescent COVID-19. In each case, the material was cDNA or gDNA derived from T cells, B-cell-depleted T cells, or PBMCs.

Study processing details: Estimation of nucleated cell counts was performed using reference gene primer amplification. TCRdb keeps only in-frame clones here, not all; method: immunoSEQ multiplex PCR. That table gives V, J and clone size, and the DNA gave D and trimming. The repertoire holds some 310,000 clones, with around 87% as singletons. The clonotype was recovered from a man aged 50 to 60 with active or convalescent COVID-19. Sequencing was done on a sample of peripheral blood.

As DNA, the CDR3 is TGCAGCGTTACAGGACTAGCGGGAGTACGAGATACGCAGTATTTT. It is translated as CSVTGLAGVRDTQYF. The chain joins TRBV29-1 to TRBJ2-3, with 13 bases lining up with TRBD2. After removal of 5 bases from V and 5 bases from J, the junction contained 7 bases not matched to a gene. This CDR3 comprises 15 residues. Germline V CDR1 and CDR2: SQVTM, ANQGSEA.